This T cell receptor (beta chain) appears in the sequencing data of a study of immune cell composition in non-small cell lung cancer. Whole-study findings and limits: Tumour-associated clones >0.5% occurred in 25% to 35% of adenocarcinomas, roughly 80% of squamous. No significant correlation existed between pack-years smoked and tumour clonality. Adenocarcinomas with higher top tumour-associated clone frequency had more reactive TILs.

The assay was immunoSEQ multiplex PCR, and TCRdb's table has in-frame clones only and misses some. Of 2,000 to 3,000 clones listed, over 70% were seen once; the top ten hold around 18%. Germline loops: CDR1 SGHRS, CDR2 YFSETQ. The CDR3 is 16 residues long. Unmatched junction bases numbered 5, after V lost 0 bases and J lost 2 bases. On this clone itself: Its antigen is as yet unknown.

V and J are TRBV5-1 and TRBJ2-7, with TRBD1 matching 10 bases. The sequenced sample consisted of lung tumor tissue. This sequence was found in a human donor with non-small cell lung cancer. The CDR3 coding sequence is TGCGCCAGCAGCTTGGGCGGGACAGGGGTTGCCTACGAGCAGTACTTC. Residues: CASSLGGTGVAYEQYF.